The source of this TCR beta chain is a study of T cells in tuberculosis. Study-wide results and caveats: Smaller distances to GMM-specific TCRs suggested their expansion in active tuberculosis.

V was shortened by 10 bases and J by 0 bases, with 18 bases between the two germline ends. Germline V gene sequence: CDR1 SNHLY, CDR2 FYNNEI. This CDR3 is 15 amino acids long. Regarding this clone: The antigen remains unidentified.

Generated by immunoSEQ multiplex PCR, the TCRdb table keeps only in-frame clones and is missing some. The sample lists about 23,000 clones; around 97% were seen once. The chain uses TRBV2 and TRBJ2-5; D is perhaps TRBD2 (6 bases). Sequencing used PBMCs. The TCR originated in a donor between 10 and 35 years old with latent tuberculosis or without tuberculosis infection. CDR3 sequence (DNA): TGTGCCACCACCCCTAGCGTTTCGTACCAAGAGACCCAGTACTTC. This gives the protein CATTPSVSYQETQYF.